These T cell receptor beta chains were read from a single sample in a study of Ad26.COV2.S vaccination and SARS-CoV-2 variants. The repertoire was sequenced with immunoSEQ multiplex PCR; TCRdb's copy has only in-frame clones and lacks some. The table shows hundreds of thousands of clones, with 80% to 90% occurring only once. Source: peripheral blood, taken in a trial of Ad26.COV2.S vaccine versus placebo. The receptor set was obtained from a person between 18 and 65 years old who received the Ad26.COV2.S COVID-19 vaccine or a placebo. CDR3s include the opening cysteine and the closing phenylalanine or tryptophan. Each record gives: D gene, J gene, V gene, clone size, CDR3 DNA, CDR3 protein. D genes are given only for firm matches. Clone size is given for some rows only: seen once, a few or many times, or a class if the clone is expanded.

>NA|TRBJ1-4|TRBV6-5|once
TGTGCCAGCAGTTACTACGGCCCTCAAAATGAAAAACTGTTTTTT
CASSYYGPQNEKLFF
>NA|TRBJ1-1|TRBV4-1|NA
TGCGCCAGCAGCCAGGGGGCAACCGTGAACACTGAAGCTTTCTTT
CASSQGATVNTEAFF
>NA|TRBJ2-3|TRBV10-1|NA
TGCGCCAGTAGGGATGGGGACTTAAACACAGATACGCAGTATTTT
CASRDGDLNTDTQYF
>NA|TRBJ2-1|TRBV27|NA
TGTGCGTCGCGGGGCCCGCAGTTCTTC
CASRGPQFF
>NA|TRBJ1-5|TRBV29-1|NA
TGCAGCGTTGTAATGGGGAATCAGCCCCAGCATTTT
CSVVMGNQPQHF
>TRBD2|TRBJ2-3|TRBV7-6|NA
TGTGCCAGCAGCCCCCGGGGCGGGGGTTTTGGCACAGATACGCAGTATTTT
CASSPRGGGFGTDTQYF
>TRBD1|TRBJ2-7|TRBV30|NA
TGTGCCTGGGTCCGGGACAGGGGCCCCTACGAGCAGTACTTC
CAWVRDRGPYEQYF
>NA|TRBJ2-2|TRBV5-4|few
TGTGCCAGCAGCCTGGACGGCTACACCGGGGAGCTGTTTTTT
CASSLDGYTGELFF
>TRBD1|TRBJ2-7|TRBV3-1/TRBV3-2|NA
TGTGCCAGCAGCCAAGATCCGGGACAGTACTACGAGCAGTACTTC
CASSQDPGQYYEQYF
>NA|TRBJ2-7|TRBV29-1|NA
TGCAGCGTTGCAGGTGGAGTACTTTACGAGCAGTACTTC
CSVAGGVLYEQYF
>TRBD2|TRBJ2-1|TRBV10-2|NA
TGCGCCACCGGGACTAGCGGGAAGAATGAGCAGTTCTTC
CATGTSGKNEQFF
>NA|TRBJ1-5|TRBV6-2/TRBV6-3|NA
TGTGCCAGCACTTACAATAGGTCAGGGACGGATCAGCCCCAGCATTTT
CASTYNRSGTDQPQHF
>NA|TRBJ1-2|TRBV20-1|NA
TGCAGTGCTCCTAAGTTTTATGGCTACACCTTC
CSAPKFYGYTF
>NA|TRBJ2-5|TRBV15|NA
TGTGCCACCAGCAGAGGTGCAGGGTTAGAGACCCAGTACTTC
CATSRGAGLETQYF
>NA|TRBJ2-1|TRBV3-1/TRBV3-2|NA
TGTGCCAGCAGCCAGCGGGGCGGGTTTAGCTCCTACAATGAGCAGTTCTTC
CASSQRGGFSSYNEQFF
>NA|TRBJ1-4|TRBV19|NA
TGTGCCAGTAGTAGGCCGGGTCAGACTAATGAAAAACTGTTTTTT
CASSRPGQTNEKLFF
>NA|TRBJ2-2|TRBV19|NA
TGTGCCAGTAGTCGGGGACACCCCACCGGGGAGCTGTTTTTT
CASSRGHPTGELFF
>TRBD1|TRBJ1-1|TRBV5-1|NA
TGCGCCAGCTCCCTACAGGGGATGGGGACTGAAGCTTTCTTT
CASSLQGMGTEAFF
>TRBD1|TRBJ1-1|TRBV7-2|NA
TGTGCCAGCAGCAGCCGGGACAGGGGGAACACTGAAGCTTTCTTT
CASSSRDRGNTEAFF
>NA|TRBJ2-2|TRBV18|NA
TGTGCCAGCCTATCTTCCCGGAACACCGGGGAGCTGTTTTTT
CASLSSRNTGELFF
>NA|TRBJ2-3|TRBV12-3/TRBV12-4|NA
TGTGCCAGCAGTTTTCAGGGGGATACGCAGTATTTT
CASSFQGDTQYF
>NA|TRBJ2-7|TRBV7-6|NA
TGTGCCAGCAGCTTAGCTCCAGTTCCATCCTACGAGCAGTACTTC
CASSLAPVPSYEQYF
>NA|TRBJ1-1|TRBV30|once
TGTGCCTGGAGCGCCCCCGGGACCCTCGGGGGGGCTTTCTTT
CAWSAPGTLGGAFF
>NA|TRBJ2-5|TRBV15|NA
TGTGCCACCAGCAGAGCCGGGACGCCGACCTGGACCCAGTACTTC
CATSRAGTPTWTQYF
>NA|TRBJ2-2|TRBV6-5|NA
TGTGCCAGCAGACGGGGGGCCCAGTACACCGGGGAGCTGTTTTTT
CASRRGAQYTGELFF
>NA|TRBJ1-1|TRBV6-5|NA
TGTGCCAGCAGTTACTCAGGGCTGCCGAACACTGAAGCTTTCTTT
CASSYSGLPNTEAFF
>TRBD1|TRBJ1-2|TRBV7-2|NA
TGTGCCAGCAGCTTATCGACAGGGATCAACTATGGCTACACCTTC
CASSLSTGINYGYTF
>NA|TRBJ2-2|TRBV7-3|NA
TGTGCCAGCAGCTTGCAGAGCGCGAACACCGGGGAGCTGTTTTTT
CASSLQSANTGELFF
>NA|TRBJ2-7|TRBV27|NA
TGTGCCAGCAGTTTAGGTCAGGGCGCAAGCGAGCAGTACTTC
CASSLGQGASEQYF
>TRBD2|TRBJ2-1|TRBV7-8|NA
TGTGCCAGCAGCCCCGAGGGACTAGTTTCCAATGAGCAGTTCTTC
CASSPEGLVSNEQFF
>NA|TRBJ2-5|TRBV7-9|NA
TGTGCCAGCAGCTTAGTGGCGACTTCAGAGACCCAGTACTTC
CASSLVATSETQYF
>NA|TRBJ2-7|TRBV19|NA
TGTGCCAGTAGTATCGGGACATCACAATACGAGCAGTACTTC
CASSIGTSQYEQYF
>TRBD2|TRBJ2-1|TRBV2|NA
TGTGCCAGCGGACTAGCGGGTCGTAATGAGCAGTTCTTC
CASGLAGRNEQFF